The table lists the clone carrying this T cell receptor beta chain with a few counts. Its antigen is undetermined. One entry per CDR3 protein results from TCRdb running MiXCR on the RT-PCR reads. Here the sample spans 800,000 to 1,000,000 distinct CDR3 sequences, 21% being singletons. The trim removed 2 bases at V and 3 bases at J, leaving 8 bases unmatched. This CDR3 spans 16 amino acids. This sample is drawn from a study of response to subunit inactivated influenza vaccine. General study findings and limits: The authors proposed limited new T cell recruitment per seasonal influenza vaccination.

Sample: PBMCs from blood, taken approximately 5 days after vaccination. The chain joins TRBV12-3 or TRBV12-4 to TRBJ2-7; 9 bases align to TRBD2. The receptor comes from a man aged 45-65 years who received an inactivated influenza vaccine. CDR3 amino acids: CASSLSIGRGGYEQYF. The CDR3 DNA reads as TGTGCCAGCAGTTTAAGTATCGGGCGGGGGGGCTACGAGCAGTACTTC.